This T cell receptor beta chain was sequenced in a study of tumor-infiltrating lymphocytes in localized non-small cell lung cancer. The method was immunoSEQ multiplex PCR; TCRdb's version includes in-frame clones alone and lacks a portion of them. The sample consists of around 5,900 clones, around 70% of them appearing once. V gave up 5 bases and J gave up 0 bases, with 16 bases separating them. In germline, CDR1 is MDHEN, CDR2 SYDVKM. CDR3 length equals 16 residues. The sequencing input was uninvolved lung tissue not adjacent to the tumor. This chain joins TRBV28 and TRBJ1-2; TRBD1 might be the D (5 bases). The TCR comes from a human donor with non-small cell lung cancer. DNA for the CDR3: TGTGCCAGCAGTATACCTACCACAGGTGCTAACTATGGCTACACCTTC. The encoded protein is CASSIPTTGANYGYTF.